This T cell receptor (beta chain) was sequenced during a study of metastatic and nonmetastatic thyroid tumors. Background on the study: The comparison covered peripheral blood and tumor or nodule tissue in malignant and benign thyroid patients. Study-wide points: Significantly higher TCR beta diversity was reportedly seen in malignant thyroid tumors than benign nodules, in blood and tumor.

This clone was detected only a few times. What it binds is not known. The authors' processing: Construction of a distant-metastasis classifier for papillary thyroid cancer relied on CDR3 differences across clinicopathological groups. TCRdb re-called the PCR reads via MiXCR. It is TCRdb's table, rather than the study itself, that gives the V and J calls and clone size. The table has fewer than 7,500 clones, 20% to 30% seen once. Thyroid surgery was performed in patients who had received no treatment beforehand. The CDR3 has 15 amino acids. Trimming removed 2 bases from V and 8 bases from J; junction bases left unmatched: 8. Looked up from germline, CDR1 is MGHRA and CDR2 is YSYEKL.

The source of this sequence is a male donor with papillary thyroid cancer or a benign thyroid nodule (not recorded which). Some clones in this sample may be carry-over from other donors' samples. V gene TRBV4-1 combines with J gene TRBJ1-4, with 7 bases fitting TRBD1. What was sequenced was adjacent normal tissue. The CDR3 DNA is TGCGCCAGCAGCCAAATAGACAGGGAAGGAGAAAAACTGTTTTTT. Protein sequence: CASSQIDREGEKLFF.